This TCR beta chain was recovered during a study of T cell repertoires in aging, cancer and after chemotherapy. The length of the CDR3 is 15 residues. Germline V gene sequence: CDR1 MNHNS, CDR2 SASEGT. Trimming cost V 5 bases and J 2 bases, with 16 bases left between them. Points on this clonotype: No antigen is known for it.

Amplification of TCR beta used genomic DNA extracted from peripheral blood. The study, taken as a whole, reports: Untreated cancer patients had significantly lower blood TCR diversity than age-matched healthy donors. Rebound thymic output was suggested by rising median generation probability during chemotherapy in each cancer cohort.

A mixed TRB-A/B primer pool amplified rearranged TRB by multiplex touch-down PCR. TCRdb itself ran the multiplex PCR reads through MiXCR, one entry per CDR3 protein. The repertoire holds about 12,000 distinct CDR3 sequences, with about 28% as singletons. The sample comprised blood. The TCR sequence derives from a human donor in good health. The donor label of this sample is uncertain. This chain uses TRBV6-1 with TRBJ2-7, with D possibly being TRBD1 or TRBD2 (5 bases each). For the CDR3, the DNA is TGTGCCAGCAGTAGCTACAGCTTGGGGGCCTACGAGCAGTACTTC. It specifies CASSSYSLGAYEQYF.